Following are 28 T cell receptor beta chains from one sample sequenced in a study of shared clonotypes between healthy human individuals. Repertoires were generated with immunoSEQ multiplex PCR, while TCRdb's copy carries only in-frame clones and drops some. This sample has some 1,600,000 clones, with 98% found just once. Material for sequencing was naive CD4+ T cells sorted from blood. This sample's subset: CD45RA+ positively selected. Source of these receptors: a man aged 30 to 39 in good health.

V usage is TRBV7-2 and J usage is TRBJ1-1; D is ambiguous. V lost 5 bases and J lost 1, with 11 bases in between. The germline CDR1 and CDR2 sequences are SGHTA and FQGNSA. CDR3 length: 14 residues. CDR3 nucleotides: TGTGCCAGCAGCCTCGACCCAGGGAACACTGAAGCTTTCTTT. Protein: CASSLDPGNTEAFF.

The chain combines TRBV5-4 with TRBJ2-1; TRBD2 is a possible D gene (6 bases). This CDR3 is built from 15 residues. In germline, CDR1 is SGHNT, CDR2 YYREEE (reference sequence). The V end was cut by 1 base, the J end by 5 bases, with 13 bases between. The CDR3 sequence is CASSLSLAVNNEQFF. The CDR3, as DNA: TGTGCCAGCAGCTTGTCACTAGCCGTTAACAATGAGCAGTTCTTC.

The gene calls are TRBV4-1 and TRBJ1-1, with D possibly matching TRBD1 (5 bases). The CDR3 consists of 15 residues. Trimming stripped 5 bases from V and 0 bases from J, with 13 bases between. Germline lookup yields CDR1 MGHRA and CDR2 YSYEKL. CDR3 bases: TGCGCCAGCAGCAGCCGGGGGAGCGTGAACACTGAAGCTTTCTTT. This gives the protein CASSSRGSVNTEAFF.

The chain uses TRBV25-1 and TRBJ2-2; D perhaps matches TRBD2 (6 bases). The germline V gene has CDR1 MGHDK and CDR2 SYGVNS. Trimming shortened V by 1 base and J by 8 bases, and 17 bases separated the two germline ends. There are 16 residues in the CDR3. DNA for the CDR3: TGTGCCAGCAGTGAATTCCCCAAAGGAGGGAATGGGGAGCTGTTTTTT. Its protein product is CASSEFPKGGNGELFF.

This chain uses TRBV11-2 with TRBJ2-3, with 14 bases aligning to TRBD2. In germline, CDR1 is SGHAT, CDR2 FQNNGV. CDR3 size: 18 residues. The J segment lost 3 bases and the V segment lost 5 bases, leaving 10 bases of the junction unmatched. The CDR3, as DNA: TGTGCCAGCAGCCCCGTTGCTGGGACTAGCGGGAGAACAGATACGCAGTATTTT. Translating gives CASSPVAGTSGRTDTQYF.

CDR3 nucleotide sequence: TGTGCCAGCAGTGAGACAGGGTTTATTTACTATGGCTACACCTTC. It translates to CASSETGFIYYGYTF. The rearrangement uses TRBV2 and TRBJ1-2; 7 bases match TRBD1. With V trimmed by 3 bases and J by 3 bases, 7 bases remained unmatched. Germline V gene lookup returns CDR1 SNHLY and CDR2 FYNNEI. This CDR3 region has 15 residues.

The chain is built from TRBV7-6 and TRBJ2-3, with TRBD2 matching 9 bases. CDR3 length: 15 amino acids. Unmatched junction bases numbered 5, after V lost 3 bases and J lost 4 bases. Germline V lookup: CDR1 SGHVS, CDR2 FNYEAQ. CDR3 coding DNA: TGTGCCAGCAGCTTCGGTGCGGGAGGGGCAGATACGCAGTATTTT. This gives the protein CASSFGAGGADTQYF.

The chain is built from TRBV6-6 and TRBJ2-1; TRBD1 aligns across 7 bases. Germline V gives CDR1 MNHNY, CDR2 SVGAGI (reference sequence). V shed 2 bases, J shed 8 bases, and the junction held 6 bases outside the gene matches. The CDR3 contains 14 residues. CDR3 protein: CASSYGDSHDEQFF. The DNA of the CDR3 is TGTGCCAGCAGTTACGGGGACAGCCACGATGAGCAGTTCTTC.

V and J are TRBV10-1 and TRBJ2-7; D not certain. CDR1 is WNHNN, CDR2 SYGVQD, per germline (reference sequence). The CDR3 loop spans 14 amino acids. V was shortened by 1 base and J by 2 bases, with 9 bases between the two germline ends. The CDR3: CASSEWSSPYEQYF. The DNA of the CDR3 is TGCGCCAGCAGTGAGTGGAGCAGTCCCTACGAGCAGTACTTC.

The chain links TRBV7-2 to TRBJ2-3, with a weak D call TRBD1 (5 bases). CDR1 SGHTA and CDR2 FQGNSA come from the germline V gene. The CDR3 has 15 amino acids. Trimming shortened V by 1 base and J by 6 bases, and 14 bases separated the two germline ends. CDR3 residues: CASSLVSGGADTQYF. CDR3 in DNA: TGTGCCAGCAGCTTAGTGTCCGGTGGGGCGGATACGCAGTATTTT.

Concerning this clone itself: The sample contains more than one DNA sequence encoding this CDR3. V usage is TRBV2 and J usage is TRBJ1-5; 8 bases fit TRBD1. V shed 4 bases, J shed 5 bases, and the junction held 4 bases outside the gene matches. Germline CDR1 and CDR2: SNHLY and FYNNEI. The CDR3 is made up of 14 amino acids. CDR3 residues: CASSGGQADQPQHF. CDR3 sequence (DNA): TGTGCCAGCAGTGGGGGACAGGCAGATCAGCCCCAGCATTTT.

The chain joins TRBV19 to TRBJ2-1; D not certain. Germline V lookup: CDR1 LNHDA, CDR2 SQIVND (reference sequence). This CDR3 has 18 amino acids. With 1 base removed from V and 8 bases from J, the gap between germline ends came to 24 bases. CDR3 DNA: TGTGCCAGTAGTATAGGTCCTACAAGGTGGGCTCCTGGCGATGAGCAGTTCTTC. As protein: CASSIGPTRWAPGDEQFF.

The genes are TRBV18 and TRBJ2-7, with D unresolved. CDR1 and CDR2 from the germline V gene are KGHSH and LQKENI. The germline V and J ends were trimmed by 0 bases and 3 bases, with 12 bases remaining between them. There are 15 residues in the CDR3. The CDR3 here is CASSPPRSQNYEQYF. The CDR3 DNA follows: TGTGCCAGCTCACCACCGAGGTCTCAGAACTACGAGCAGTACTTC.

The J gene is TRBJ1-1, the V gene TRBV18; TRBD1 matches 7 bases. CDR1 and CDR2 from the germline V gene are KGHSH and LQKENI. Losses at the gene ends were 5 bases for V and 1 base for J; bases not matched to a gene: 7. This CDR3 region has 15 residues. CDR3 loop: CASSTRGTANTEAFF. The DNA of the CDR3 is TGTGCCAGCTCAACCAGGGGGACAGCGAACACTGAAGCTTTCTTT.

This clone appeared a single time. CDR3 nucleotide sequence: TGTGCCAGCAGCTTGTTTTTTGGTGATACGCAGTATTTT. It is translated as CASSLFFGDTQYF. The chain joins TRBV5-5 to TRBJ2-3; no clear D. In germline, CDR1 is SGHKS, CDR2 YYEKEE (reference sequence). The CDR3 runs to 13 residues. Trimming cost V 1 base and J 6 bases, with 9 bases left between them.

The chain's CDR3 is CASSQELAGGLKRDEQYF. The CDR3 DNA reads TGTGCCAGCAGCCAAGAACTAGCGGGAGGGCTAAAGAGGGACGAGCAGTACTTC. The genes are TRBV7-8 and TRBJ2-7; 13 positions match TRBD2. With V trimmed by 5 bases and J by 5 bases, 15 bases remained unmatched. This CDR3 comprises 18 residues. Germline V lookup: CDR1 SGHVS, CDR2 FQNEAQ.

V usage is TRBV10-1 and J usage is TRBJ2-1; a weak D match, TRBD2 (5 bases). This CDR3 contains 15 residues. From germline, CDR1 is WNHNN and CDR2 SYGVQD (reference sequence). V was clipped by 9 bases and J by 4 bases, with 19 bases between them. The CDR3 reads CASTSNRKGYNEQFF. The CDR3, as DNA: TGCGCCAGTACTAGTAATAGAAAAGGGTACAATGAGCAGTTCTTC.

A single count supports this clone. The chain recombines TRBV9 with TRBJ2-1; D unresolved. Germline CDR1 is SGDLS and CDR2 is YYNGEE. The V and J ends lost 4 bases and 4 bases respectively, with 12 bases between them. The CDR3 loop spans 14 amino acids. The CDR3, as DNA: TGTGCCAGCAGCCAAAGTCCCTTGTACAATGAGCAGTTCTTC. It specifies CASSQSPLYNEQFF.

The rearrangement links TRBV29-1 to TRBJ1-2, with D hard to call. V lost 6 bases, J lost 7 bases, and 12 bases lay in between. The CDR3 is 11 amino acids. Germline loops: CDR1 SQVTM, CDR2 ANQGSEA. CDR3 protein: CSVNDGAGYTF. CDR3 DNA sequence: TGCAGCGTGAATGATGGTGCTGGCTACACCTTC.

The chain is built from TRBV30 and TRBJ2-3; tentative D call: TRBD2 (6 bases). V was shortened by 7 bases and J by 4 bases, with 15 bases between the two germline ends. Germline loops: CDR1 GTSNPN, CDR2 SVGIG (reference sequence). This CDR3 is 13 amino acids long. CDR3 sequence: CASPRESPDTQYF. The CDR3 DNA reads TGTGCCTCCCCCCGGGAGAGCCCAGATACGCAGTATTTT.

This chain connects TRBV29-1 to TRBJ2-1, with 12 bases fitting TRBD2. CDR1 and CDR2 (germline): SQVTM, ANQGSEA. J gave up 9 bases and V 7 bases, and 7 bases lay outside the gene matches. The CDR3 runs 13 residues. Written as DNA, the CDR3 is TGCAGCGCTAGACTAGCGGGAGTGGGTGAGCAGTTCTTC. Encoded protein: CSARLAGVGEQFF.

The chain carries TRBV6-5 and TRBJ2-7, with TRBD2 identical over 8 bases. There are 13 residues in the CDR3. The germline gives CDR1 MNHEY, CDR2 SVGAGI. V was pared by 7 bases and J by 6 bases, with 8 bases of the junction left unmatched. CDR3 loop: CASKLAGYGEQYF. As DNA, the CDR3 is TGTGCCAGCAAGTTAGCGGGATATGGCGAGCAGTACTTC.

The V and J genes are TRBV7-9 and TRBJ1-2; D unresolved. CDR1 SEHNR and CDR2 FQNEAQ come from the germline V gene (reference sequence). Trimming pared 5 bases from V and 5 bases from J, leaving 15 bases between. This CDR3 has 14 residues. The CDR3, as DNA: TGTGCCAGCAGCAACCCGGGCCTCGGGTATGGCTACACCTTC. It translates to CASSNPGLGYGYTF.

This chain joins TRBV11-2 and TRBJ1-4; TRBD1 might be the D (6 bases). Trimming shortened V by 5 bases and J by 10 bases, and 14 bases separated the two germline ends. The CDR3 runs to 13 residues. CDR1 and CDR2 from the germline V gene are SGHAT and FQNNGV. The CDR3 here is CASSSRGGPKLFF. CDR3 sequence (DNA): TGTGCCAGCAGCAGCAGGGGAGGTCCAAAACTGTTTTTT.

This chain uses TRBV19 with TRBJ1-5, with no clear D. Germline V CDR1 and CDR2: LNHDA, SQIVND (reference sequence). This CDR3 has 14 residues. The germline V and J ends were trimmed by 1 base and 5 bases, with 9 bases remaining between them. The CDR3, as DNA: TGTGCCAGTAGTATAGCGACAAGCTATCAGCCCCAGCATTTT. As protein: CASSIATSYQPQHF. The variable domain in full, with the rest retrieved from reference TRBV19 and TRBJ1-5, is DGGITQSPKYLFRKEGQNVTLSCEQNLNHDAMYWYRQDPGQGLRLIYYSQIVNDFQKGDIAEGYSVSREKKESFPLTVTSAQKNPTAFYLCASSIATSYQPQHFGDGTRLSIL.

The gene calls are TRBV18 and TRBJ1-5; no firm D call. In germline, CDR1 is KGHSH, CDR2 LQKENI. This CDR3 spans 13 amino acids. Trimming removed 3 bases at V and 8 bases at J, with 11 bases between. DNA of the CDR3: TGTGCCAGCTCACCCACGGCGTTGGAGCCCCAGCATTTT. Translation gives CASSPTALEPQHF.

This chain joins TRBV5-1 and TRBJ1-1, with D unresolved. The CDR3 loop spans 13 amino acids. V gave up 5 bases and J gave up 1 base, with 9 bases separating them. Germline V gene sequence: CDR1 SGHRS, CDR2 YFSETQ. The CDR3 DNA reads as TGCGCCAGCAGAATTTCTTGGAACACTGAAGCTTTCTTT. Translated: CASRISWNTEAFF.

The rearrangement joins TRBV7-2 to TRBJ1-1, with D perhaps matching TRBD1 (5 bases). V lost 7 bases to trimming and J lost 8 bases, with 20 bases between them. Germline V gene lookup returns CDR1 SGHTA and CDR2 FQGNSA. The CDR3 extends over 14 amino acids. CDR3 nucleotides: TGTGCCAGCACCCAACTCCGAGGGGCTTCCGAAGCTTTCTTT. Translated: CASTQLRGASEAFF.